One and the same sample provided the 13 T cell receptor beta chains below, sequenced in a study of T-cell memory formation after mild COVID-19. TCRdb ran MiXCR on the 5' RACE reads and lists one entry per CDR3 protein. The data hold approximately 350,000 distinct CDR3 sequences, with 10% to 15% observed a single time. Sequencing was performed on PBMCs or a T cell subset sorted from them (not recorded which). These receptors all come from a man aged 18 to 29 who had mild COVID-19 (a few samples of this study predate the infection). Cell type and time point are not known.

V and J are TRBV20-1 and TRBJ1-6; possibly TRBD1 for D (5 bases). V was trimmed by 5 bases and J by 3 bases, leaving 14 bases between them. Germline CDR1 and CDR2: DFQATT and SNEGSKA (reference sequence). This CDR3 spans 15 amino acids. This chain's CDR3 is CSASWGSNYNSPLHF. CDR3 DNA: TGCAGTGCTTCTTGGGGCTCCAACTATAATTCACCCCTCCACTTT.

The chain employs TRBV10-3 and TRBJ2-7; D may be TRBD1 (5 bases). Germline V CDR1 and CDR2: ENHRY, SYGVKD. The CDR3 runs to 14 residues. V was shortened by 4 bases and J by 1 base, with 11 bases between the two germline ends. The CDR3 here is CAISAVDSSYEQYV. CDR3 sequence (DNA): TGTGCCATCAGTGCGGTCGACAGTTCCTACGAGCAGTACGTC.

This clonotype was counted only a few times. The V call is TRBV5-1, the J call TRBJ2-2; the D is unclear. The CDR3 covers 14 residues. Germline values: CDR1 SGHRS, CDR2 YFSETQ. V lost 0 bases and J lost 8, with 11 bases in between. CDR3 sequence reads: CASSLGPAAGELFF. CDR3 nucleotides: TGCGCCAGCAGCTTGGGGCCCGCGGCTGGGGAGCTGTTTTTT.

V usage is TRBV7-9 and J usage is TRBJ2-1; 11 bases match TRBD2. V lost 1 base, J lost 12 bases, and 8 bases stayed unmatched. Germline assignment: CDR1 SEHNR and CDR2 FQNEAQ (reference sequence). This CDR3 contains 15 residues. The CDR3 nucleotides read TGTGCCAGCAGCTTAGTAGCGGGGGGGCACGTGTGGCAGTTCTTC. Translated: CASSLVAGGHVWQFF.

The rearrangement uses TRBV6-5 and TRBJ2-7, with D tentatively TRBD1 or TRBD2 (5 bases each). V was cut by 2 bases and J by 2 bases, with 7 bases left in between. Germline V gene sequence: CDR1 MNHEY, CDR2 SVGAGI. CDR3 length equals 13 residues. The CDR3 DNA is TGTGCCAGCAGTTACCGGGGACCCTACGAGCAGTACTTC. It codes for CASSYRGPYEQYF.

The rearrangement uses TRBV3-1 and TRBJ2-5, with 10 bases fitting TRBD2. The V segment lost 4 bases and the J segment 13 bases; nucleotides outside the gene matches: 9. Germline-derived CDR1 and CDR2 are LGHDT and YNNKEL (reference sequence). The CDR3 runs to 13 residues. CDR3 protein: CASSLRSGRVVYF. CDR3 DNA: TGTGCCAGCAGCCTTCGGAGCGGGAGGGTTGTGTACTTC.

This clonotype has just a few counts. The rearrangement joins TRBV7-2 to TRBJ2-3; possible D gene TRBD2, 6 bases. The CDR3 extends over 14 amino acids. Trimming shortened V by 3 bases and J by 4 bases, and 11 bases separated the two germline ends. Germline-derived CDR1 and CDR2 are SGHTA and FQGNSA. CDR3 in amino acids: CASSFLGGADTQYF. In DNA form, the CDR3 reads TGTGCCAGCAGCTTCCTGGGGGGAGCAGATACGCAGTATTTT.

The V call is TRBV5-1, the J call TRBJ1-2, with 10 positions matching TRBD1. V trimming: 4 bases; J trimming: 9 bases; junction bases outside the gene matches: 3. The CDR3 length is 12 residues. Per germline, CDR1 SGHRS and CDR2 YFSETQ. The CDR3 sequence: CASSPGQGSYTF. The CDR3 coding sequence is TGCGCCAGCAGCCCGGGACAGGGGAGCTACACCTTC.

The sample holds many counts of this clonotype. The chain uses TRBV7-3 and TRBJ2-6; D not certain. The CDR3 extends over 16 amino acids. The germline CDR1 and CDR2 sequences are SGHTA and FQGTGA. V was shortened by 7 bases and J by 10 bases, with 23 bases between the two germline ends. The CDR3 region is CASTTHWAARFNVLTF. CDR3 DNA: TGTGCCAGCACCACCCACTGGGCAGCGAGGTTTAACGTCCTGACTTTC.

The chain is built from TRBV7-2 and TRBJ2-2; D might be TRBD2 (5 bases). CDR1 is SGHTA, CDR2 FQGNSA, per germline. V was trimmed by 6 bases and J by 4 bases, leaving 18 bases between them. CDR3 size: 16 residues. The CDR3 DNA sequence: TGTGCCAGCAGTACCTTTGTTGGAGGAGTCACCGGGGAGCTGTTTTTT. Its translation: CASSTFVGGVTGELFF.

This chain joins TRBV5-1 and TRBJ1-6, with D possibly matching TRBD1 (5 bases). CDR3 length equals 14 residues. CDR1 is SGHRS and CDR2 is YFSETQ in the germline V gene. V gave up 7 bases and J gave up 8 bases, with 16 bases separating them. The CDR3 DNA is TGCGCCAGCCGGGAGGAGGGGCGGTATTCACCCCTCCACTTT. It encodes CASREEGRYSPLHF.

The V gene is TRBV10-3, the J gene TRBJ2-2; maybe TRBD2 (5 bases). The CDR3 extends over 15 amino acids. The germline CDR1 and CDR2 sequences are ENHRY and SYGVKD. V lost 7 bases to trimming and J lost 3 bases, with 15 bases between them. CDR3 protein: CAITSSGRDTGELFF. For the CDR3, the DNA is TGTGCCATCACTAGCTCAGGTCGTGACACCGGGGAGCTGTTTTTT.

The table lists this clonotype with a few counts. The genes are TRBV9 and TRBJ2-5; the D call may be TRBD1 or TRBD2 (5 bases each). The length of the CDR3 is 15 residues. V lost 4 bases, J lost 4 bases, and 17 bases lay in between. Looked up from germline, CDR1 is SGDLS and CDR2 is YYNGEE. Here the CDR3 DNA reads TGTGCCAGCAGCCTTGGGACCTTAGGACGAGAGACCCAGTACTTC. It codes for CASSLGTLGRETQYF.